Listed below are T cell receptor beta chains from one sample, sequenced in a study of cytomegalovirus exposure and HLA in healthy donors. Profiled with immunoSEQ multiplex PCR; TCRdb holds only in-frame clones, not every one. The profile covers 130,000 to 150,000 clones, with about four fifths appearing a single time and roughly 2% taken by the ten largest. Sequencing was performed on PBMCs. These receptors were obtained from a man aged 30 to 39 in good health and CMV-seronegative. Both conserved end residues are part of each CDR3. Each record gives: V gene, J gene, clone size, D gene, CDR3 protein, CDR3 DNA. D genes are given only for firm matches. For some rows the clone size is stated as once, few or many, or as a class when expanded; others skip it.

TRBV5-1	TRBJ2-2	.	TRBD1	CASSKGQGIAGELFF	TGCGCCAGCAGCAAGGGACAGGGGATCGCCGGGGAGCTGTTTTTT
TRBV5-4	TRBJ2-3	.	TRBD1	CASSGQGPTDTQYF	TGTGCCAGCAGCGGACAGGGGCCCACAGATACGCAGTATTTT
TRBV29-1	TRBJ1-1	.	TRBD1	CSVEGTGGANTEAFF	TGCAGCGTTGAGGGGACAGGGGGAGCGAACACTGAAGCCTTCTTT
TRBV30	TRBJ2-3	.	.	CAWSLGGPSPGTDTQYF	TGTGCCTGGAGTTTGGGGGGACCCTCCCCAGGCACAGATACGCAGTATTTT
TRBV5-1	TRBJ2-1	.	.	CASSSPLGNTGTNEQFF	TGCGCCAGCAGCTCCCCATTGGGTAACACGGGAACGAATGAGCAGTTCTTC
TRBV6-5	TRBJ2-5	once	TRBD2	CASSYSGGAWETQYF	TGTGCCAGCAGTTATAGCGGGGGGGCATGGGAGACCCAGTACTTC
TRBV28	TRBJ1-2	few	.	CASSLDSYGYTF	TGTGCCAGCAGTTTGGACAGCTATGGCTACACCTTC
TRBV5-1	TRBJ1-2	once	.	CASSLDMLDYGYTF	TGCGCCAGCAGCTTGGATATGCTAGACTATGGCTACACCTTC
TRBV10-3	TRBJ2-3	.	TRBD2	CAIRDSSGSGTDTQYF	TGTGCCATCAGGGACTCTAGCGGGAGTGGCACAGATACGCAGTATTTT
TRBV4-2	TRBJ2-3	.	.	CASSQVRLAQSTDTQYF	TGTGCCAGCAGCCAAGTCAGGCTAGCACAGAGCACAGATACGCAGTATTTT
TRBV30	TRBJ2-7	.	.	CAWSAGLPYEQYF	TGTGCCTGGAGCGCGGGACTGCCCTACGAGCAGTACTTC
TRBV2	TRBJ2-3	.	.	CASSGEASGDTQYF	TGTGCCAGCAGTGGTGAAGCGTCCGGGGATACGCAGTATTTT
TRBV27	TRBJ1-4	.	TRBD1	CASSFYGTGGEKLFF	TGTGCCAGCAGTTTTTACGGGACAGGGGGGGAAAAACTGTTTTTT
TRBV19	TRBJ1-1	.	TRBD1	CASTSTGLGTEAFF	TGTGCCAGTACCTCGACAGGGCTCGGGACTGAAGCTTTCTTT
TRBV6-6	TRBJ1-2	.	TRBD1	CASSYGQGMSGYTF	TGTGCCAGCAGTTACGGACAGGGTATGAGCGGCTACACCTTC
TRBV10-2	TRBJ2-7	.	.	CASSESTGSGYEQYF	TGCGCCAGCAGTGAGTCAACAGGGAGCGGTTACGAGCAGTACTTC
TRBV7-9	TRBJ1-5	.	.	CASSLFMEPQHF	TGTGCCAGCAGCCTATTTATGGAGCCCCAGCATTTT
TRBV6-1	TRBJ2-3	few	.	CASANTQYF	TGTGCCAGTGCTAATACGCAGTATTTT
TRBV6-1	TRBJ1-5	.	.	CASRSGQPQHF	TGTGCCAGCAGATCGGGTCAGCCCCAGCATTTT
TRBV4-1	TRBJ2-5	.	TRBD2	CASSSLIAGPETQYF	TGCGCCAGCAGCTCCTTAATAGCGGGACCAGAGACCCAGTACTTC
TRBV7-9	TRBJ2-7	.	TRBD1	CASSDDRELPYEQYF	TGTGCCAGCAGCGACGACAGGGAATTACCCTACGAGCAGTACTTC
TRBV21-1	TRBJ2-3	.	.	CASSTVESTDTQYF	TGTGCCAGCAGCACGGTCGAAAGCACAGATACGCAGTATTTT
TRBV7-2	TRBJ2-1	once	.	CASTNEQGARYNEQFF	TGTGCCAGCACCAACGAACAGGGAGCTCGCTACAATGAGCAGTTCTTC
TRBV2	TRBJ1-2	.	TRBD1	CASRRTLTDRGNYGYTF	TGTGCCAGCAGACGCACCTTAACTGACAGGGGCAACTATGGCTACACCTTC
TRBV13	TRBJ2-1	.	.	CASSPPGRVYNEQFF	TGTGCCAGCAGCCCCCCGGGAAGGGTGTACAATGAGCAGTTCTTC
TRBV27	TRBJ2-7	.	TRBD1	CASSLTGTSISYEQYF	TGTGCCAGCAGTTTGACAGGGACCAGTATATCCTACGAGCAGTACTTC
TRBV6-1	TRBJ2-1	many	TRBD2	CASSGLAGGYEQFF	TGTGCCAGCAGTGGACTAGCGGGGGGCTATGAGCAGTTCTTC
TRBV6-6	TRBJ1-4	.	.	CATSGEIREKLFF	TGTGCCACGTCAGGGGAGATCAGGGAAAAACTGTTTTTT
TRBV29-1	TRBJ1-1	many	TRBD1	CSVEAGGTEAFF	TGCAGCGTTGAAGCAGGGGGCACTGAAGCTTTCTTT
TRBV30	TRBJ1-2	.	.	CAWSSVTWGKGYTF	TGTGCCTGGAGTTCCGTAACGTGGGGCAAAGGCTACACCTTC
TRBV5-1	TRBJ1-2	.	TRBD1	CASSWEGQAYGYTF	TGCGCCAGCAGCTGGGAGGGACAGGCATATGGCTACACCTTC
TRBV15	TRBJ2-1	once	TRBD1	CATSRDLGPRGHEQFF	TGTGCCACCAGCAGAGATTTGGGACCGAGGGGGCATGAGCAGTTCTTC
TRBV25-1	TRBJ2-3	.	.	CASGPAGGFTDTQYF	TGTGCCAGCGGCCCGGCGGGCGGTTTCACAGATACGCAGTATTTT
TRBV19	TRBJ2-1	.	TRBD1	CASTTGERLYNEQFF	TGTGCCAGTACCACAGGGGAACGGTTATACAATGAGCAGTTCTTC
TRBV19	TRBJ1-1	.	TRBD1	CASSTGQGRCVAFF	TGTGCCAGTAGTACCGGACAGGGGAGATGTGTAGCTTTCTTT
TRBV11-3	TRBJ2-1	.	TRBD2	CASSPGTSGFNEQFF	TGTGCCAGCAGCCCCGGGACTAGCGGATTCAATGAGCAGTTCTTC
TRBV5-5	TRBJ1-1	.	.	CASSLLTAEAFF	TGTGCCAGCAGCTTGTTAACAGCTGAAGCTTTCTTT
TRBV7-9	TRBJ2-3	.	.	CASAAKDTQYF	TGTGCCAGCGCGGCGAAAGATACGCAGTATTTT
TRBV12-5	TRBJ1-5	.	TRBD1	CASGLGKGQGESNQPQHF	TGTGCTAGTGGTTTGGGAAAAGGCCAGGGGGAAAGCAATCAGCCCCAGCATTTT
TRBV7-9	TRBJ1-2	.	TRBD1	CASSVPTGVNGYTF	TGTGCCAGCAGCGTCCCGACAGGGGTTAATGGCTACACCTTC
TRBV6-1	TRBJ2-5	.	.	CASSERSGSQETQYF	TGTGCCAGCAGTGAACGGTCTGGGAGCCAAGAGACCCAGTACTTC
TRBV6-5	TRBJ2-7	.	.	CASSYSTGFEQYF	TGTGCCAGCAGTTACTCTACAGGGTTCGAGCAGTACTTC
TRBV27	TRBJ2-5	.	.	CASRISRTPAETQYF	TGTGCCAGCAGGATATCACGGACTCCTGCAGAGACCCAGTACTTC
TRBV5-1	TRBJ2-1	.	.	CASSLSGGREQFF	TGCGCCAGCAGCTTATCCGGGGGGCGTGAGCAGTTCTTC
TRBV5-6	TRBJ1-2	.	.	CASSLRQNYGYTF	TGTGCCAGCAGCTTGAGACAGAACTATGGCTACACCTTC
TRBV5-8	TRBJ2-7	once	.	CASSGNRGGWEQYF	TGTGCCAGCAGCGGGAACAGGGGAGGTTGGGAGCAGTACTTC
TRBV28	TRBJ2-7	.	.	CASSFPPFEQYF	TGTGCCAGCAGTTTCCCCCCTTTCGAGCAGTACTTC
TRBV2	TRBJ1-1	few	.	CASSERVGSTEAFF	TGTGCCAGCAGTGAGAGGGTGGGGAGCACTGAAGCTTTCTTT
TRBV30	TRBJ1-5	.	.	CAWSVGVAGPQHF	TGTGCCTGGAGTGTAGGGGTCGCAGGGCCCCAGCATTTT
TRBV7-9	TRBJ2-7	once	TRBD2	CASSLSSGRGTYEQYF	TGTGCCAGCAGCTTAAGTTCGGGGCGGGGGACCTACGAGCAGTACTTC
TRBV18	TRBJ2-3	.	.	CASSLEYAGRSTDTQYF	TGTGCCAGCTCACTGGAATATGCGGGGCGTTCCACAGATACGCAGTATTTT
TRBV6-1	TRBJ2-7	.	.	CASSEWAEGEQYF	TGTGCCAGCAGTGAGTGGGCCGAAGGCGAGCAGTACTTC